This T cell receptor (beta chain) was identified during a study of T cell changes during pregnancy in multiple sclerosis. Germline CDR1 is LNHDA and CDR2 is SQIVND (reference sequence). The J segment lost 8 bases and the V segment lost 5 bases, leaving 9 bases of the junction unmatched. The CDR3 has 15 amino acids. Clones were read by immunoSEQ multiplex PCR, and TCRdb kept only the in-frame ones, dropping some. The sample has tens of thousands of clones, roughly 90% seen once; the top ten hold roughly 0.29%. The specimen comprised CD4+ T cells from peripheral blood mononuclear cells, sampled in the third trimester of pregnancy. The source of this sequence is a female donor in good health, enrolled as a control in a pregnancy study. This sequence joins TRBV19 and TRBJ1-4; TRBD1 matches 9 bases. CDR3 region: CASSPRQGVSEKLFF. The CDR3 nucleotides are TGTGCCAGTAGTCCTCGACAGGGGGTATCCGAAAAACTGTTTTTT.